The clone carrying this T cell receptor (beta chain) appeared a few times. What it binds is unknown. The data stem from a study of identical twins. Unique molecular identifiers were in the cDNA, with template-switch universal primer binding. TCRdb called the 5' RACE reads again in MiXCR, with one record for every CDR3 protein. Here the sample spans 1.5 million or so distinct CDR3 sequences, about 30% being singletons. Study observations and caveats: Insertions ran lower in abundant cord blood beta clonotypes, though not in memory repertoires.

The CDR3 sequence is 15 residues long. CDR1 and CDR2 from the germline V gene are SGHRS and YFSETQ. With 0 bases removed from V and 3 bases from J, the gap between germline ends came to 13 bases. The specimen was cord blood. The sequence was obtained from a newborn girl in good health. The rearrangement joins TRBV5-1 to TRBJ2-7; the D is unclear. The CDR3 DNA reads TGCGCCAGCAGCTTGGGAACTCTACGCCTCTACGAGCAGTACTTC. This sequence encodes CASSLGTLRLYEQYF.